This TCR beta chain stems from a study of vaccination and CD4 T cells after COVID-19. About the study: Diagnosis preceded the drawing of post-COVID samples by a median roughly 96 days (range 35 to 161).

With the Oncomine TCR Beta short-read assay, DNA from cultured CD4+ T cells was sequenced. Extraction of genomic DNA was performed on cultured CD4+ T cells. TCRdb re-analysed the PCR reads in MiXCR, keeping a single row per CDR3 protein. Altogether roughly 10,000 distinct CDR3 sequences are present, roughly 50% being singletons, with the ten largest covering around 7.6%. Treatment reported: approximately nine-day PBMC culture with coronavirus spike peptide pools or control peptides (ViraFEST assay). This CDR3 region has 14 residues. Per the germline V gene, CDR1 is MNHNS and CDR2 is SASEGT. Trimming took off 8 bases at V and 2 bases at J, with 16 bases between the two ends. This clonotype was seen more than once but under ten times. Its antigen is unknown.

The rearrangement links TRBV6-1 to TRBJ2-7, with D hard to call. The origin of this receptor is a human donor who had recovered from COVID-19. Sample: CD4+ T cells from blood, cultured in vitro. The CDR3 bases are TGTGCCAGCCGTCGAGGCAATGGGGCCTACGAGCAGTACTTC. Protein sequence: CASRRGNGAYEQYF.